Presented here are 24 T cell receptor beta chains from one specimen sequenced in a study of cytomegalovirus exposure and HLA in healthy donors (dated by TCRdb to 2016 to 2017). Library prep was done by the immunoSEQ multiplex PCR assay. The multiplex PCR relied on a mix of 60 forward primers for TCR Vbeta segments and 13 reverse primers for TCR Jbeta segments. Sourced from immuneACCESS, this table was stored by TCRdb with only in-frame sequences that have V and J called. A share of the clones is absent; for the studies checked, an unresolved V gene accounts for under half, and the remainder has no known explanation. For this sample the table gives approximately 110,000 clones, of which 75% to 85% were detected only once. The ten biggest clones cover 5% to 6.5% of the sample. Sequenced: PBMCs. Receptor source: a man aged 18-30 years in good health and CMV-seronegative.

The rearrangement joins TRBV21-1 to TRBJ2-1; TRBD2, as called in the table, went unchecked against the DNA. TRBV21-1 is tagged as a pseudogene. The CDR3 has 15 residues. The CDR3 DNA reads TGTGCCAGCAGCAAAGACCGGGGCGGGAGGGATGAGCAGTTCTTC. This sequence encodes CASSKDRGGRDEQFF.

The chain is built from TRBV10-2 and TRBJ2-2; unclear D gene. The CDR3 is 14 residues long. CDR1 is WSHSY and CDR2 is SAAADI in the germline V gene. The V gene lost 4 bases and the J gene lost 1 base, with 7 bases spanning the gap. The CDR3 spells CASSVQRNTGELFF. CDR3 nucleotide sequence: TGCGCCAGCAGTGTGCAGCGGAACACCGGGGAGCTGTTTTTT.

The chain recombines TRBV20-1 with TRBJ2-1; D remains unclear. Germline V gives CDR1 DFQATT, CDR2 SNEGSKA (reference sequence). The CDR3 sequence is 11 residues long. The V end was cut by 5 bases, the J end by 7 bases, with 9 bases between. In DNA form, the CDR3 reads TGCAGTGCTTCGGTTATTAATGAGCAGTTCTTC. As protein: CSASVINEQFF.

The chain carries TRBV18 and TRBJ2-1; 8 bases agree with TRBD2. Looked up from germline, CDR1 is KGHSH and CDR2 is LQKENI. This CDR3 is 17 amino acids long. Trimming took 3 bases from V and 8 from J; bases not matched to a gene: 15. CDR3 region: CASSPYTPGLETDEQFF. DNA for the CDR3: TGTGCCAGCTCACCTTACACACCGGGACTAGAAACCGATGAGCAGTTCTTC.

The chain combines TRBV6-6 with TRBJ2-1, with TRBD2 matching over 10 bases. The CDR3 is 15 residues long. Trimming at V came to 2 bases and at J to 9 bases, leaving 7 bases not matched to a gene. Germline lookup yields CDR1 MNHNY and CDR2 SVGAGI (reference sequence). CDR3 coding DNA: TGTGCCAGCAGTTACGTGGCTAGCGGGAGCTCTGAGCAGTTCTTC. Translated: CASSYVASGSSEQFF.

V and J are TRBV7-2 and TRBJ2-7; D is uncertain. This CDR3 has 14 amino acids. V lost 0 bases to trimming and J lost 3 bases, with 9 bases between them. Germline CDR1 is SGHTA and CDR2 is FQGNSA. The CDR3 coding sequence is TGTGCCAGCAGCTTAGCAGCTATTAACTACGAGCAGTACTTC. This translates into CASSLAAINYEQYF.

The chain carries TRBV7-9 and TRBJ1-2, with D perhaps matching TRBD1 (6 bases). CDR1 and CDR2 (germline): SEHNR, FQNEAQ (reference sequence). CDR3 length equals 15 residues. V was shortened by 5 bases and J by 2 bases, with 15 bases between the two germline ends. CDR3 sequence reads: CASSIGTPLNYGYTF. CDR3 nucleotides: TGTGCCAGCAGCATAGGGACACCTTTGAACTATGGCTACACCTTC.

The chain joins TRBV7-2 to TRBJ2-7; TRBD1 matches 7 bases. The CDR3 is made up of 15 amino acids. CDR1 and CDR2 from the germline V gene are SGHTA and FQGNSA. The V gene end was trimmed by 1 base and the J gene end by 2 bases; junction bases not matched to a gene: 5. In DNA, the CDR3 is TGTGCCAGCAGCTTAGGTGGGGACAGTCCCTACGAGCAGTACTTC. It specifies CASSLGGDSPYEQYF.

This clone came up once. The rearrangement links TRBV6-6 to TRBJ2-5, with a tentative D call TRBD1 (6 bases). Germline V CDR1 and CDR2: MNHNY, SVGAGI (reference sequence). Trimming pared 6 bases from V and 3 bases from J, leaving 11 bases between. CDR3 length equals 13 residues. The CDR3 bases are TGTGCCAGCAGGAGGACAGTGGAAGAGACCCAGTACTTC. As protein: CASRRTVEETQYF.

The chain employs TRBV6-4 and TRBJ2-3, with 12 nucleotides matching TRBD2. CDR1 and CDR2 from the germline V gene are MRHNA and SNTAGT. This CDR3 spans 16 amino acids. V dropped 4 bases and J dropped 2; count of bases not matched to a gene: 4. CDR3 bases: TGTGCCAGCAGTGGGACTAGCGGGGTACACACAGATACGCAGTATTTT. Amino acids: CASSGTSGVHTDTQYF.

The rearrangement uses TRBV28 and TRBJ2-1, with TRBD2 matching 11 bases. Trimming removed 6 bases from V and 1 base from J; junction bases left unmatched: 2. Germline loops: CDR1 MDHEN, CDR2 SYDVKM. The CDR3 contains 15 residues. The chain's CDR3 is CASRTSGRSYNEQFF. The CDR3 DNA is TGTGCCAGCAGAACTAGCGGGAGATCCTACAATGAGCAGTTCTTC.

The rearrangement links TRBV6-4 to TRBJ2-1; 7 bases are shared with TRBD2. Unmatched junction bases numbered 7, after V lost 5 bases and J lost 3 bases. CDR3 size: 15 residues. CDR1 and CDR2 from the germline V gene are MRHNA and SNTAGT. CDR3 protein: CASSPRLAVYNEQFF. The CDR3 DNA reads as TGTGCCAGCAGTCCGAGGCTAGCGGTCTACAATGAGCAGTTCTTC.

CDR3 residues: CASSLKGVTEAFF. CDR3 DNA: TGCGCCAGCAGCTTGAAAGGGGTAACTGAAGCTTTCTTT. The chain employs TRBV5-1 and TRBJ1-1; perhaps TRBD1 as D (5 bases). Trimming stripped 1 base from V and 5 bases from J, with 9 bases between. The CDR3 consists of 13 residues. The germline V gene encodes CDR1 SGHRS and CDR2 YFSETQ.

This chain uses TRBV27 with TRBJ1-4; possible D gene TRBD1, 6 bases. CDR3 length equals 12 residues. The germline CDR1 and CDR2 sequences are MNHEY and SMNVEV (reference sequence). The V end was cut by 8 bases, the J end by 3 bases, with 7 bases between. The CDR3 region is CASGQSNEKLFF. CDR3 bases: TGTGCCAGCGGACAGTCTAATGAAAAACTGTTTTTT.

This clone occurred a few times. This sequence joins TRBV6-5 and TRBJ2-6; possibly TRBD1 for D (5 bases). The germline V gene has CDR1 MNHEY and CDR2 SVGAGI. The CDR3 is 15 residues long. Trimming pared 2 bases from V and 4 bases from J, leaving 9 bases between. DNA of the CDR3: TGTGCCAGCAGTTACGCCAGGGCAGGGGCCAACGTCCTGACTTTC. Its protein product is CASSYARAGANVLTF.

This sequence joins TRBV6-5 and TRBJ1-2; 7 nucleotides agree with TRBD1. Trimming took 5 bases from V and 0 from J; bases not matched to a gene: 3. This CDR3 is 14 amino acids long. CDR1 is MNHEY and CDR2 is SVGAGI in the germline V gene. The CDR3: CASSPTGSNYGYTF. The CDR3 region has the DNA TGTGCCAGCAGTCCGACAGGGTCTAACTATGGCTACACCTTC.

V is TRBV10-1 and J is TRBJ2-2; 7 bases match TRBD2. V gave up 4 bases and J gave up 0 bases; unmatched junction bases: 5. From germline, CDR1 is WNHNN and CDR2 SYGVQD (reference sequence). The CDR3 has 16 amino acids. CDR3 bases: TGCGCCAGCAGTGGAAGTGCGGGGGCGAACACCGGGGAGCTGTTTTTT. Its protein product is CASSGSAGANTGELFF.

The rearrangement joins TRBV5-1 to TRBJ1-1; D remains ambiguous. The V end lost 1 base, the J end lost 7 bases, and 8 bases lay between the germline ends. Germline-derived CDR1 and CDR2 are SGHRS and YFSETQ. The CDR3 sequence is 12 residues long. CDR3 amino acids: CASSLSVDEAFF. For the CDR3, the DNA is TGCGCCAGCAGCTTGTCAGTTGATGAAGCTTTCTTT.

This clone appeared a few times. This chain links TRBV15 with TRBJ2-5; perhaps TRBD1 as D (6 bases). CDR3 length equals 14 residues. V was trimmed by 11 bases and J by 2 bases, leaving 18 bases between them. Germline CDR1 reads LNHNV; CDR2 reads YYDKDF (reference sequence). CDR3 sequence reads: CASHAGTHQETQYF. The CDR3 DNA is TGTGCCTCACACGCCGGGACACATCAAGAGACCCAGTACTTC.

A single count supports this clone. This chain links TRBV5-4 with TRBJ1-1, with TRBD1 identical over 8 bases. J lost 5 bases, V lost 5 bases, and 11 bases had no gene match. This CDR3 comprises 15 residues. Germline V gene lookup returns CDR1 SGHNT and CDR2 YYREEE (reference sequence). The CDR3 loop is CASRKLLDRETEAFF. DNA of the CDR3: TGTGCCAGCAGAAAACTTCTGGACAGGGAAACTGAAGCTTTCTTT.

The chain is built from TRBV10-2 and TRBJ2-5; D may be TRBD2 (5 bases). V shed 10 bases and J shed 5 bases, with 17 bases lying between them. The CDR3 has 13 residues. Germline-derived CDR1 and CDR2 are WSHSY and SAAADI. The CDR3 sequence is CATKGGTRETQYF. CDR3 DNA: TGCGCCACAAAGGGTGGTACTAGGGAGACCCAGTACTTC.

V and J are TRBV27 and TRBJ1-5; weak D call: TRBD1 (6 bases). V dropped 6 bases and J dropped 0 bases, with 12 bases sitting between them. Germline CDR1 MNHEY, CDR2 SMNVEV (reference sequence). This CDR3 has 15 amino acids. The CDR3: CASSGQPDSNQPQHF. DNA of the CDR3: TGTGCCAGCAGCGGACAGCCCGATAGCAATCAGCCCCAGCATTTT.

In this sample, this clone turned up once. V is TRBV7-9 and J is TRBJ1-1, with a tentative D call TRBD1 (5 bases). The CDR3 spans 13 residues. V was trimmed by 5 bases and J by 1 base, leaving 8 bases between them. Germline V gene data show CDR1 as SEHNR and CDR2 as FQNEAQ (reference sequence). CDR3 amino acids: CASSVDRNTEAFF. The CDR3 DNA follows: TGTGCCAGCAGCGTAGACAGGAACACTGAAGCTTTCTTT.

This clone was seen only a few times. This CDR3 reads CAIKGQGGTGELFF. Here the CDR3 DNA reads TGTGCCATCAAGGGACAGGGGGGAACCGGGGAGCTGTTTTTT. The chain combines TRBV10-3 with TRBJ2-2; 11 bases align to TRBD1. With 7 bases clipped from V and 5 bases from J, the junction kept 3 bases outside the gene matches. CDR3 length: 14 amino acids. The germline V gene has CDR1 ENHRY and CDR2 SYGVKD.